The sequence of this T cell receptor (beta chain) was determined in a study of blood T cell repertoires in COVID-19. Across the study: The analysed material was cDNA or gDNA that came from T cells, B-cell-depleted T cells, or PBMCs.

CDR1 is MGHDK and CDR2 is SYGVNS in the germline V gene. Trimming left V 8 bases short and J 0 bases short, with 4 bases between. The CDR3 runs 11 residues. This clone was seen a handful of times. TCRdb keeps only in-frame clones here, not all; method: immunoSEQ multiplex PCR. The data show more than 150,000 clones, 75% to 85% seen once. The chain joins TRBV25-1 to TRBJ1-2, with D hard to call. The sequencing input was peripheral blood. The origin of this receptor is an elderly woman with COVID-19, enrolled during active disease. The CDR3 protein is CASSANYGYTF. CDR3 coding DNA: TGTGCCAGCTCAGCTAACTATGGCTACACCTTC.